The 30 T cell receptor beta chains below all came from one sample that was sequenced in a study of T cells in localized non-small cell lung cancer. This table comes from immunoSEQ multiplex PCR, and its TCRdb copy is limited to in-frame clones, with some not included. Among around 90,000 clones listed, about 78% were seen once. The source was PBMCs, collected before any cancer treatment. The origin of the receptors is a man aged 35 to 70 with stage II squamous cell lung carcinoma.

The chain employs TRBV7-2 and TRBJ2-7; the D gene is possibly TRBD2 (5 bases). Trimming stripped 5 bases from V and 1 base from J, with 15 bases between. There are 15 residues in the CDR3. CDR1 SGHTA and CDR2 FQGNSA come from the germline V gene. CDR3 coding DNA: TGTGCCAGCAGCCCCGGACTGGCCAGGTCCTACGAGCAGTACTTC. This translates into CASSPGLARSYEQYF.

V usage is TRBV28 and J usage is TRBJ1-2; a weak D match, TRBD1 (5 bases). Per the germline V gene, CDR1 is MDHEN and CDR2 is SYDVKM. CDR3 length: 13 amino acids. V lost 3 bases, J lost 8 bases, and 13 bases lay in between. The CDR3 DNA sequence: TGTGCCAGCAGTTTTGGCAGGGTTTACGGCTACACCTTC. Translated: CASSFGRVYGYTF.

This clone was seen once. This chain links TRBV6-5 with TRBJ2-4; 9 bases line up with TRBD1. V gave up 4 bases and J gave up 6 bases; unmatched junction bases: 1. This CDR3 has 13 residues. Germline CDR1 is MNHEY and CDR2 is SVGAGI. DNA for the CDR3: TGTGCCAGCAGTTTGGGACAGGGAAACATTCAGTACTTC. Translated, it gives CASSLGQGNIQYF.

The chain carries TRBV7-9 and TRBJ2-3; 10 nucleotides align to TRBD1. The V gene's germline CDR1 is SEHNR and CDR2 FQNEAQ (reference sequence). The J segment lost 4 bases and the V segment lost 6 bases, leaving 4 bases of the junction unmatched. This CDR3 contains 14 residues. DNA for the CDR3: TGTGCCAGCAGATGGACAGGGGGATCAGATACGCAGTATTTT. Its translation is CASRWTGGSDTQYF.

This chain's CDR3 is CASHRDGDMGELFF. The CDR3 region has the DNA TGTGCCAGTCACCGGGACGGAGATATGGGGGAGCTGTTTTTT. V is TRBV19 and J is TRBJ2-2; D possibly uses TRBD1 or TRBD2 (5 bases each). The V gene's germline CDR1 is LNHDA and CDR2 SQIVND (reference sequence). Trimming left V 8 bases short and J 8 bases short, with 18 bases between. The CDR3 sequence is 14 residues long.

V is TRBV5-5 and J is TRBJ1-5; possible D gene TRBD1, 6 bases. From germline, CDR1 is SGHKS and CDR2 YYEKEE (reference sequence). Between the trimmed V and J ends, which lost 0 bases and 6 bases, there was a span of 13 bases. The CDR3 extends over 15 amino acids. The CDR3 DNA reads TGTGCCAGCAGCTTGGATCCCAGGGGCCGTCAGCCCCAGCATTTT. Amino acids: CASSLDPRGRQPQHF.

The chain couples TRBV19 to TRBJ1-2, with D uncertain. Germline lookup yields CDR1 LNHDA and CDR2 SQIVND (reference sequence). The CDR3 has 11 amino acids. V was trimmed by 10 bases and J by 6 bases, leaving 12 bases between them. CDR3 sequence reads: CATQSIHGYTF. The CDR3 DNA follows: TGTGCCACCCAGTCTATCCATGGCTACACCTTC.

The V call is TRBV4-1, the J call TRBJ2-5, with 15 bases aligning to TRBD2. Germline CDR1 and CDR2: MGHRA and YSYEKL. The CDR3 is made up of 16 amino acids. J lost 9 bases, V lost 0 bases, and 5 bases had no gene match. The CDR3 is CASSQDPGLAGGPQYF. The DNA of the CDR3 is TGCGCCAGCAGCCAAGATCCCGGACTAGCGGGAGGGCCCCAGTACTTC.

J is TRBJ2-1 and V is TRBV6-5; 12 bases are a match to TRBD2. CDR1 and CDR2 from the germline V gene are MNHEY and SVGAGI. The CDR3 is 15 residues long. Trimming at V came to 6 bases and at J to 8 bases, leaving 8 bases not matched to a gene. In nucleotides, the CDR3 is TGTGCCAGCAGCTCTAGCGGGGGGGTAATATATGAGCAGTTCTTC. Encoded protein: CASSSSGGVIYEQFF.

The chain carries TRBV5-1 and TRBJ1-1, with TRBD1 as a possible D gene (5 bases). Per the germline V gene, CDR1 is SGHRS and CDR2 is YFSETQ. This CDR3 has 14 residues. With 0 bases removed from V and 4 bases from J, the gap between germline ends came to 10 bases. The CDR3 DNA reads TGCGCCAGCAGCTTGGTGGGGGAAAGCACTGAAGCTTTCTTT. This encodes CASSLVGESTEAFF.

The chain has TRBV4-1 and TRBJ1-1; 10 positions match TRBD1. Germline V CDR1 and CDR2: MGHRA, YSYEKL. The V and J ends lost 1 base and 1 base, in that order; junction bases with no gene match: 3. The CDR3 sequence is 16 residues long. This CDR3 is CASSQGQGAKNTEAFF. CDR3 nucleotides: TGCGCCAGCAGCCAAGGACAGGGGGCGAAGAACACTGAAGCTTTCTTT.

The count of this clone is one. The chain couples TRBV16 to TRBJ2-5; TRBD2 matches at 7 bases. The CDR3 has 13 residues. Germline-derived CDR1 and CDR2 are KGHSY and FQNENV. V was pared by 6 bases and J by 2 bases, with 3 bases of the junction left unmatched. For the CDR3, the DNA is TGTGCCAGCAGTCGGACTAGGCAAGAGACCCAGTACTTC. Translating gives CASSRTRQETQYF.

This clone turned up a few times. This sequence joins TRBV19 and TRBJ1-5; D is unresolved. With 7 bases removed from V and 7 bases from J, the gap between germline ends came to 14 bases. Germline CDR1 reads LNHDA; CDR2 reads SQIVND (reference sequence). The CDR3 contains 13 residues. Written as DNA, the CDR3 is TGTGCCAGTACCGACACCGATCGGCAGCCCCAGCATTTT. It yields the protein CASTDTDRQPQHF.

This clone showed up just once. The chain employs TRBV6-6 and TRBJ2-7, with D unresolved. CDR1 and CDR2 from the germline V gene are MNHNY and SVGAGI (reference sequence). The CDR3 covers 13 residues. The ends were cut back, 4 bases at V and 1 base at J, with 8 bases in the middle. The CDR3 coding sequence is TGTGCCAGCAGTTTAGGCTGGTCCTACGAGCAGTACTTC. Protein product: CASSLGWSYEQYF.

The J gene is TRBJ2-1, the V gene TRBV9; perhaps D is TRBD1 or TRBD2 (5 bases each). This CDR3 is 13 amino acids long. Trimming stripped 4 bases from V and 9 bases from J, with 14 bases between. The germline CDR1 and CDR2 sequences are SGDLS and YYNGEE. CDR3 bases: TGTGCCAGCAGCAGCTTAGAGGGGAGTGAGCAGTTCTTC. Translation gives CASSSLEGSEQFF.

This clone was counted a few times. The V gene is TRBV4-1, the J gene TRBJ2-7, with TRBD1 identical over 8 bases. This CDR3 comprises 14 residues. Germline loops: CDR1 MGHRA, CDR2 YSYEKL. The V and J ends lost 4 bases and 5 bases, in that order; junction bases with no gene match: 7. For the CDR3, the DNA is TGCGCCAGCAGCCCTCAGGGGGCGCTGAACGAGCAGTACTTC. As protein: CASSPQGALNEQYF.

This chain uses TRBV18 with TRBJ2-2, with D possibly being TRBD1 (5 bases). The CDR3 contains 13 residues. Trimming cost V 3 bases and J 6 bases, with 8 bases left between them. The V gene's germline CDR1 is KGHSH and CDR2 LQKENI. DNA for the CDR3: TGTGCCAGCTCACCCGACAGACCCGGGGAGCTGTTTTTT. Translating gives CASSPDRPGELFF. Together with reference TRBV18 and TRBJ2-2, the CDR3 gives the full variable domain: NAGVMQNPRHLVRRRGQEARLRCSPMKGHSHVYWYRQLPEEGLKFMVYLQKENIIDESGMPKERFSAEFPKEGPSILRIQQVVRGDSAAYFCASSPDRPGELFFGEGSRLTVL.

The chain has TRBV29-1 and TRBJ2-3; 10 bases align to TRBD2. The germline gives CDR1 SQVTM, CDR2 ANQGSEA. The CDR3 has 14 amino acids. V lost 3 bases to trimming and J lost 7 bases; unmatched junction nucleotides: 7. As DNA, the CDR3 is TGCAGCGTTGATCCTAGCGGGAGAAGGTATACGCAGTATTTT. It encodes CSVDPSGRRYTQYF.

The V gene is TRBV5-4, the J gene TRBJ2-1; 12 positions agree with TRBD2. Germline loops: CDR1 SGHNT, CDR2 YYREEE (reference sequence). The CDR3 loop spans 14 amino acids. Unmatched junction bases numbered 5, after V lost 5 bases and J lost 8 bases. CDR3 in DNA: TGTGCCAGCAGAACTAGCGGGAGGAGCGATGAGCAGTTCTTC. Its protein product is CASRTSGRSDEQFF.

As concerns this clone: The sample contains more than one DNA sequence encoding this CDR3. The chain employs TRBV5-1 and TRBJ2-3; no definite D call. The V end was cut by 4 bases, the J end by 0 bases, with 3 bases between. The CDR3 is 12 amino acids. CDR1 and CDR2 from the germline V gene are SGHRS and YFSETQ. Written as DNA, the CDR3 is TGCGCCAGCAGCCTTAGCACAGATACGCAGTATTTT. Amino acids: CASSLSTDTQYF.

This chain uses TRBV19 with TRBJ2-5, with 8 bases matching TRBD2. The CDR3 length is 15 residues. The junction had 8 bases not matched to a gene; V was cut back by 6 bases and J by 2 bases. The germline CDR1 and CDR2 sequences are LNHDA and SQIVND (reference sequence). The chain's CDR3 is CASSVDGGGQETQYF. In DNA form, the CDR3 reads TGTGCCAGTAGCGTGGACGGGGGGGGTCAAGAGACCCAGTACTTC. Full variable domain (outside the CDR3, taken from reference TRBV19 and TRBJ2-5): DGGITQSPKYLFRKEGQNVTLSCEQNLNHDAMYWYRQDPGQGLRLIYYSQIVNDFQKGDIAEGYSVSREKKESFPLTVTSAQKNPTAFYLCASSVDGGGQETQYFGPGTRLLVL.

Only one count was recorded for this clone. Different DNA sequences within this sample yield the same CDR3. The chain links TRBV6-5 to TRBJ2-3; a possible D gene is TRBD2 (5 bases). V was trimmed by 9 bases and J by 5 bases, leaving 18 bases between them. This CDR3 contains 14 residues. Germline-derived CDR1 and CDR2 are MNHEY and SVGAGI. CDR3 region: CASSRKRYIDTQYF. CDR3 in DNA: TGTGCCAGTAGTCGAAAGCGGTATATAGATACGCAGTATTTT.

This clone showed up just a few times. The V and J genes are TRBV30 and TRBJ2-3, with 14 nucleotides matching TRBD2. This CDR3 spans 22 amino acids. CDR1 and CDR2 (germline): GTSNPN, SVGIG (reference sequence). Germline trimming cut 3 bases from V and 4 bases from J; bases unmatched to any gene: 24. DNA of the CDR3: TGTGCCTGGAGCCTAACCTATCCGGGACTAGCGGGAGCATGGGGTCTCCCAGATACGCAGTATTTT. Its translation: CAWSLTYPGLAGAWGLPDTQYF. The full variable domain, rest sourced from reference TRBV30 and TRBJ2-3, is SQTIHQWPATLVQPVGSPLSLECTVEGTSNPNLYWYRQAAGRGLQLLFYSVGIGQISSEVPQNLSASRPQDRQFILSSKKLLLSDSGFYLCAWSLTYPGLAGAWGLPDTQYFGPGTRLTVL.

The CDR3 coding sequence is TGTGCCTGGAGTAGGGAGCGTCTACGGAATGAAGCTTTCTTT. Translated, it gives CAWSRERLRNEAFF. The chain recombines TRBV30 with TRBJ1-1; no clear D. CDR1 GTSNPN and CDR2 SVGIG come from the germline V gene (reference sequence). CDR3 length: 14 residues. Trimming stripped 2 bases from V and 7 bases from J, with 17 bases between.

The chain carries TRBV5-1 and TRBJ1-4; no firm D call. Germline values: CDR1 SGHRS, CDR2 YFSETQ. With 2 bases removed from V and 13 bases from J, the gap between germline ends came to 21 bases. The CDR3 has 15 amino acids. CDR3 in amino acids: CASSFDRDVTGRLFF. The DNA of the CDR3 is TGCGCCAGCAGCTTCGATCGGGATGTCACGGGGAGACTGTTTTTT.

V gene TRBV5-4 combines with J gene TRBJ2-6; a possible D gene is TRBD2 (7 bases). Trimming shortened V by 1 base and J by 2 bases, and 10 bases separated the two germline ends. The CDR3 has 16 residues. Germline V gene data show CDR1 as SGHNT and CDR2 as YYREEE (reference sequence). The CDR3 sequence: CASSLLGGAGANVLTF. CDR3 DNA sequence: TGTGCCAGCAGCTTGTTAGGGGGGGCTGGGGCCAACGTCCTGACTTTC.

This clone was observed a handful of times. CDR3 amino acids: CASRLLFGTSNTGELFF. The CDR3 DNA reads TGTGCCAGCAGGCTCCTCTTCGGGACATCGAACACCGGGGAGCTGTTTTTT. This chain joins TRBV14 and TRBJ2-2, with a possible D match to TRBD1 (6 bases). Trimming removed 6 bases from V and 0 bases from J, with 17 bases in between. Germline lookup yields CDR1 SGHDN and CDR2 FVKESK. This CDR3 spans 17 amino acids.

The V and J genes are TRBV4-1 and TRBJ2-5, with D maybe TRBD2 (6 bases). V dropped 2 bases and J dropped 5 bases, with 12 bases sitting between them. The germline V gene encodes CDR1 MGHRA and CDR2 YSYEKL. CDR3 length: 14 residues. CDR3 sequence reads: CASSQIAGRETQYF. CDR3 coding DNA: TGCGCCAGCAGCCAAATCGCGGGGAGGGAGACCCAGTACTTC.

The chain combines TRBV7-9 with TRBJ1-2; the D is unclear. This CDR3 is built from 14 residues. Between the trimmed V and J ends, which lost 0 bases and 0 bases, there was a span of 5 bases. Germline V CDR1 and CDR2: SEHNR, FQNEAQ (reference sequence). DNA for the CDR3: TGTGCCAGCAGCTTAGCGGTTTCTAACTATGGCTACACCTTC. Protein product: CASSLAVSNYGYTF.

The rearrangement joins TRBV5-1 to TRBJ1-3; D is uncertain. V lost 0 bases and J 6 bases, leaving 10 bases between the germline ends. The CDR3 extends over 14 amino acids. The germline CDR1 and CDR2 sequences are SGHRS and YFSETQ. CDR3 residues: CASSLGRGKNTIYF. CDR3 in DNA: TGCGCCAGCAGCTTGGGCCGAGGGAAAAACACCATATATTTT.